The T cell receptor beta chain under discussion was sequenced for a study of CD8 T cells in Susac syndrome. The RNA, about 0.45 to 1 ug, was put through reverse transcription using random hexamers. TCRdb redid the calling of the immunoSEQ multiplex PCR reads with MiXCR, one entry per CDR3 protein. The top ten hold 0.095% of the sample, which has some 200,000 distinct CDR3 sequences, 95% seen once. This sequence was found in a human donor with multiple sclerosis. Material for sequencing was CD4+ T cells from PBMCs.

The chain's CDR3 is CSARARNTGGPANYGYTF. DNA for the CDR3: TGCAGTGCTAGAGCACGGAATACGGGGGGCCCAGCTAACTATGGCTACACCTTC. The gene calls are TRBV20-1 and TRBJ1-2; tentatively, D is TRBD1 (6 bases). This CDR3 has 18 amino acids. Trimming stripped 1 base from V and 0 bases from J, with 21 bases between. Per germline, CDR1 DFQATT and CDR2 SNEGSKA (reference sequence).